This T cell receptor beta chain was identified during a study of identifying expanded T cells in peripheral blood. TCRdb's copy holds only in-frame clones and misses some; the assay was immunoSEQ multiplex PCR. This table has approximately 100,000 clones, more than 70% appearing once. The source is a person aged 18-70 years in good health. The sample was blood.

The CDR3 is CASRGTGSDQPQHF. The CDR3 DNA reads TGTGCCAGCAGGGGGACAGGGTCTGATCAGCCCCAGCATTTT. The chain carries TRBV2 and TRBJ1-5, with 9 bases fitting TRBD1. Germline V gene lookup returns CDR1 SNHLY and CDR2 FYNNEI. CDR3 length: 14 amino acids. V lost 6 bases, J lost 5 bases, and 5 bases stayed unmatched. The entire variable domain, with the rest obtained from reference TRBV2 and TRBJ1-5, is as follows: EPEVTQTPSHQVTQMGQEVILRCVPISNHLYFYWYRQILGQKVEFLVSFYNNEISEKSEIFDDQFSVERPDGSNFTLKIRSTKLEDSAMYFCASRGTGSDQPQHFGDGTRLSIL.